This T cell receptor beta chain was identified in a study of identifying expanded T cells in peripheral blood. Study-wide results and limits: Variance in clone template counts between approximately two-week samples significantly increased with total template count across all healthy donors. Technical replicates showed 0.9 to 1.5 changed clones; two weeks about 16; four weeks 19.

This CDR3 region has 16 residues. V lost 2 bases, J lost 7 bases, and 17 bases lay in between. Libraries were prepared by immunoSEQ multiplex PCR; TCRdb keeps only in-frame clonotypes and omits some of them. The sample lists 70,000 or so clones, under 90% occurring once. Healthy donors had no documented immune events, such as infections, while sampled. In the case of this clone: Its antigen is unknown.

Sequencing was carried out using blood. The receptor comes from a person aged 18 to 70 in good health. The chain combines TRBV23-1 with TRBJ1-4; D is ambiguous. Being an ORF, TRBV23-1 has a function that is uncertain. CDR3 residues: CASSQRTVPWGEKLFF. CDR3 sequence (DNA): TGCGCCAGCAGTCAACGGACGGTCCCTTGGGGTGAAAAACTGTTTTTT.